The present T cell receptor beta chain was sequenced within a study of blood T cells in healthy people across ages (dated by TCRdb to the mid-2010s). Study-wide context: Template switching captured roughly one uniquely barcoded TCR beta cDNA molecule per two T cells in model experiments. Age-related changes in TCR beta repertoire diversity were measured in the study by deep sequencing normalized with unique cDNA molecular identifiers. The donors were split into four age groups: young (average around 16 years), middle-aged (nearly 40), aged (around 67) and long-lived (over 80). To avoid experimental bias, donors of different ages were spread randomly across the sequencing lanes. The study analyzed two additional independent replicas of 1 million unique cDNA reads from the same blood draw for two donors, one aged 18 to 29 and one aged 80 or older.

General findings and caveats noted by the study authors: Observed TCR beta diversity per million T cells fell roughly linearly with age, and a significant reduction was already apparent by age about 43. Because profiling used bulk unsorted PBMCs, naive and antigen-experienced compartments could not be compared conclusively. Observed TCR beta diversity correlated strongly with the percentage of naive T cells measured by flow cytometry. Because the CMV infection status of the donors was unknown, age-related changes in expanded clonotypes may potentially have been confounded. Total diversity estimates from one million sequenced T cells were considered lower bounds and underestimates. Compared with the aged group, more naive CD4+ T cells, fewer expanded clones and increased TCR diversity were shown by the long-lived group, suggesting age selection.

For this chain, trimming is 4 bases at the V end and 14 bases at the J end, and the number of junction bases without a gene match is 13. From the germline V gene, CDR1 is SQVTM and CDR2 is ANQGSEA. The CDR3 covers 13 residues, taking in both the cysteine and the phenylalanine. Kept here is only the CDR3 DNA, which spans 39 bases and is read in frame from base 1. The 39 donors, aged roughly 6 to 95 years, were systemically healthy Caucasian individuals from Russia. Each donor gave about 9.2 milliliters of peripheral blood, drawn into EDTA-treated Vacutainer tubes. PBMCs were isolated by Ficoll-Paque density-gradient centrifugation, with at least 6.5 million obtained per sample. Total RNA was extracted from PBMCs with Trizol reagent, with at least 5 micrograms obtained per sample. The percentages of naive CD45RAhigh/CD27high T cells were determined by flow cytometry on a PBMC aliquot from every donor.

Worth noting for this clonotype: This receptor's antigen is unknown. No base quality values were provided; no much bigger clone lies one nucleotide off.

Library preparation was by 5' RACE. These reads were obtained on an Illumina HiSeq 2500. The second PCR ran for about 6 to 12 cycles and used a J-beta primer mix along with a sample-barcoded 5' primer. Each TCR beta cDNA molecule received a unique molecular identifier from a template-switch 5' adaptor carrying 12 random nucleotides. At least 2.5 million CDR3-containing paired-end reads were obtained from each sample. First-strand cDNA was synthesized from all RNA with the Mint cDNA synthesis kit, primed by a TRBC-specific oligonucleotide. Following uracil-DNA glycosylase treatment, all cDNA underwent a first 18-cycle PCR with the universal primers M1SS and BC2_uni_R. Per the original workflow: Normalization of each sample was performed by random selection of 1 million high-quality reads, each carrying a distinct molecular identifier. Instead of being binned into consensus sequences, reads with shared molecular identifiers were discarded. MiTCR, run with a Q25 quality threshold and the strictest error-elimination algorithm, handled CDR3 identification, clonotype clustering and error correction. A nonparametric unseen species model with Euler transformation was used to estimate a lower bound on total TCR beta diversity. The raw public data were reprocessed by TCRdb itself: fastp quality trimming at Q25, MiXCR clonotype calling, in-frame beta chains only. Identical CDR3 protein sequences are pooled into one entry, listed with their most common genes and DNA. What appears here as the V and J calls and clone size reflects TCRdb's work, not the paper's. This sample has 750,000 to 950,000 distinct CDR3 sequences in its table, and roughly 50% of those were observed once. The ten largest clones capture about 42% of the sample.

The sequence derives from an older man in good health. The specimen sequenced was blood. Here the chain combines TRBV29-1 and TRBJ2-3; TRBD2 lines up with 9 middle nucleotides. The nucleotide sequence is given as TGCAGCGTTGCGGTTAGCGGGAGATGGTACGCGTATTTT. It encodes CSVAVSGRWYAYF.